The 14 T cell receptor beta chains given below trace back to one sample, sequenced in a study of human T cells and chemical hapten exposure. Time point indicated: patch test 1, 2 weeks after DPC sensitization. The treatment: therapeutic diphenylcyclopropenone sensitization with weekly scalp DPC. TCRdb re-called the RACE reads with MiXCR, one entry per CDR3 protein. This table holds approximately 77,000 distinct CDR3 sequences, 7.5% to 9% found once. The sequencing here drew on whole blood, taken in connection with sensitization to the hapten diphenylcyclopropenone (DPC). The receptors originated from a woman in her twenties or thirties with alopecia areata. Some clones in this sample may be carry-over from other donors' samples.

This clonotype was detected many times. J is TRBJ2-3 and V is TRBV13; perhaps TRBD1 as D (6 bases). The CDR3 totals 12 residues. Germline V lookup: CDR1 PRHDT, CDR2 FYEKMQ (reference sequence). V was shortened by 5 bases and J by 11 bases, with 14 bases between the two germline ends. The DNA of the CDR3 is TGTGCCAGCAGCCCGACAGGACAAGTGCAGTATTTT. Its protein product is CASSPTGQVQYF.

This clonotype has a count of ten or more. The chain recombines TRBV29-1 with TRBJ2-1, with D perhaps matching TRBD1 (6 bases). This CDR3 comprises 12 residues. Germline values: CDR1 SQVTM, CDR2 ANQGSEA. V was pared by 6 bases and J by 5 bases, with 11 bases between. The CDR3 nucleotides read TGCAGCGTGGGAACAGGGAACAATGAGCAGTTCTTC. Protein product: CSVGTGNNEQFF.

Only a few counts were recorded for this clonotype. In nucleotides, the CDR3 is TGTGCCAGCAGCTTCGGGGGACCCTCATCCGGGTACACTGAAGCTTTCTTT. Translating gives CASSFGGPSSGYTEAFF. V gene TRBV5-4 combines with J gene TRBJ1-1; possible D gene TRBD1, 5 bases. The CDR3 has 17 amino acids. With 2 bases removed from V and 3 bases from J, the gap between germline ends came to 20 bases. CDR1 and CDR2 (germline): SGHNT, YYREEE (reference sequence).

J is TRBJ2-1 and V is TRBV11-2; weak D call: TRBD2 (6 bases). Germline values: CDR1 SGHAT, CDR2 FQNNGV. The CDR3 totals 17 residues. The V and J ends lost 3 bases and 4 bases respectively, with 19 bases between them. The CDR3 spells CASSFVGGVPGYNEQFF. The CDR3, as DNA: TGTGCCAGCAGCTTTGTCGGCGGGGTCCCTGGTTACAATGAGCAGTTCTTC.

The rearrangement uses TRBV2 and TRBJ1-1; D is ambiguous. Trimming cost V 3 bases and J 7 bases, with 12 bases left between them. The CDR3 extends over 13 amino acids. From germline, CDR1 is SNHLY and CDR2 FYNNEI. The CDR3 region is CASSEVGMVEAFF. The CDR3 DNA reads TGTGCCAGCAGTGAGGTAGGGATGGTTGAAGCTTTCTTT.

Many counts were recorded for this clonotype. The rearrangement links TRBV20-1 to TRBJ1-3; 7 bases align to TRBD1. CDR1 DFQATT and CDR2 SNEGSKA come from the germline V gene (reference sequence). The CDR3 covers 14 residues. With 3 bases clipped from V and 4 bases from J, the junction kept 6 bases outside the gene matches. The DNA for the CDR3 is TGCAGTGCTAGTCGACAGGGATACGGAAACACCATATATTTT. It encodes CSASRQGYGNTIYF.

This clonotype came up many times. CDR3 sequence: CASSFQGQGNSPLHF. For the CDR3, the DNA is TGTGCCAGCAGTTTTCAGGGACAGGGAAATTCACCCCTCCACTTT. The chain links TRBV12-3 or TRBV12-4 to TRBJ1-6; 9 bases match TRBD1. The CDR3 is 15 amino acids. The ends lost 3 bases at V and 7 bases at J; junction bases unmatched: 4.

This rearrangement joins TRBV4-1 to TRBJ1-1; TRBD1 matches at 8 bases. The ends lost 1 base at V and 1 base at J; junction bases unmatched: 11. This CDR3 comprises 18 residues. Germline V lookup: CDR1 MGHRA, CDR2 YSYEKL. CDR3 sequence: CASSQASTGTGTNTEAFF. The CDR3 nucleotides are TGCGCCAGCAGCCAAGCCTCTACAGGGACAGGAACGAACACTGAAGCTTTCTTT.

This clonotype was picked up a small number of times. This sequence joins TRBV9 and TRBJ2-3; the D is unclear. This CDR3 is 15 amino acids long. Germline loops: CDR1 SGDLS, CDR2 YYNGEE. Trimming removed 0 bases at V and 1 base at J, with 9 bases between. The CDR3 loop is CASSVEGGRTDTQYF. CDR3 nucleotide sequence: TGTGCCAGCAGCGTAGAGGGCGGCCGCACAGATACGCAGTATTTT.

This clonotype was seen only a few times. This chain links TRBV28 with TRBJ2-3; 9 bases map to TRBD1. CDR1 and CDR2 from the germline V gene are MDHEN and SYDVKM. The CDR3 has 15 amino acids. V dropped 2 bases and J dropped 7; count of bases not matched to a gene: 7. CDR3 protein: CASSLGDRVGYTQYF. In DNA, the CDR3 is TGTGCCAGCAGTTTAGGGGACAGGGTAGGGTATACGCAGTATTTT.

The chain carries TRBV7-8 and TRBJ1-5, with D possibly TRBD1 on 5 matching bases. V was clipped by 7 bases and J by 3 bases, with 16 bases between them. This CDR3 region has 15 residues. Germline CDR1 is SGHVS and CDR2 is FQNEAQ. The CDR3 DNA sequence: TGTGCCAGCAATCTCCGGGGGGGGATCAATCAGCCCCAGCATTTT. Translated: CASNLRGGINQPQHF.

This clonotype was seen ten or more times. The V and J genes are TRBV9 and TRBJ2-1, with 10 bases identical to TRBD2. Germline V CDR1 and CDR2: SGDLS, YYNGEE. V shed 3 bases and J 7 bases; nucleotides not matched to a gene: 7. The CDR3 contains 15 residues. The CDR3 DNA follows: TGTGCCAGCAGCGCTCTAGCGGGGGCGCGGAATGAGCAGTTCTTC. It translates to CASSALAGARNEQFF.

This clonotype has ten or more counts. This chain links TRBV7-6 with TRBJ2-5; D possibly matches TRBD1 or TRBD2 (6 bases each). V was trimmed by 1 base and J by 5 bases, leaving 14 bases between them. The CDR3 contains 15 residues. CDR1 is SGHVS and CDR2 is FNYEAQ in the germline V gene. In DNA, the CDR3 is TGTGCCAGCAGCTTAGGATGGGGGGCCGGGGAGACCCAGTACTTC. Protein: CASSLGWGAGETQYF.

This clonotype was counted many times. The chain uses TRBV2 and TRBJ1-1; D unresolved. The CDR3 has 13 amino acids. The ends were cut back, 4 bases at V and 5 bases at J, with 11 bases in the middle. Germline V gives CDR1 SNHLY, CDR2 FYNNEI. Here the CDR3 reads CASSGGIRTEAFF. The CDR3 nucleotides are TGTGCCAGCAGTGGGGGTATCAGGACTGAAGCTTTCTTT.